The clone carrying this T cell receptor beta chain came up many times. Its antigen remains unknown. This sample is drawn from a study of regulatory T cells in long-lasting Graves disease. Relying on iRepertoire HTBI primers and Arm-PCR of CDR3 regions, the team built TCR beta libraries. TCRdb fed the multiplex PCR reads into MiXCR, producing one record per CDR3 protein. Here the sample spans about 530,000 distinct CDR3 sequences, about 15% being singletons. The study's findings and limits: Lower TCR diversity characterized persistent Graves' patients relative to newly diagnosed patients.

Time point indicated: newly diagnosed GD, antithyroid drugs for less than 3 months. The TCR library was made from RNA that had been extracted from PBMCs in TRIzol. The CDR3 is 14 amino acids. V lost 1 base and J 3 bases, leaving 9 bases between the germline ends. CDR1 SGHTA and CDR2 FQGNSA come from the germline V gene. These data also formed part of another study, on T cells in Graves' hyperthyroidism and ophthalmopathy.

The starting material was peripheral blood mononuclear cells (PBMCs), obtained at new diagnosis, from a patient treated with antithyroid drugs. This clonotype was obtained from a woman aged 35-60 years with Graves disease. The chain combines TRBV7-2 with TRBJ2-5, with D perhaps matching TRBD2 (6 bases). This chain's CDR3 is CASSLGGTEETQYF. CDR3 in DNA: TGTGCCAGCAGCTTAGGAGGGACTGAAGAGACCCAGTACTTC.